This paragraph covers one TCR beta chain sequence. The protocol was immunoSEQ multiplex PCR, while the TCRdb copy is restricted to in-frame clones and leaves out a portion. The table shows 200,000 to 300,000 clones, with more than 85% occurring only once. These data are taken from a study of blood T cell repertoires in COVID-19. Sequenced sample: peripheral blood. The sequence came from a young adult with COVID-19, enrolled during active disease.

CDR3 residues: CASSLSRSSYNEQFF. The CDR3 coding sequence is TGTGCCAGCAGCCTTTCGCGGAGCTCCTACAATGAGCAGTTCTTC. The chain employs TRBV11-1 and TRBJ2-1; no definite D call. The V and J ends lost 5 bases and 0 bases respectively, with 11 bases between them. The germline V gene encodes CDR1 SGHAT and CDR2 FQDESV (reference sequence). This CDR3 has 15 residues.